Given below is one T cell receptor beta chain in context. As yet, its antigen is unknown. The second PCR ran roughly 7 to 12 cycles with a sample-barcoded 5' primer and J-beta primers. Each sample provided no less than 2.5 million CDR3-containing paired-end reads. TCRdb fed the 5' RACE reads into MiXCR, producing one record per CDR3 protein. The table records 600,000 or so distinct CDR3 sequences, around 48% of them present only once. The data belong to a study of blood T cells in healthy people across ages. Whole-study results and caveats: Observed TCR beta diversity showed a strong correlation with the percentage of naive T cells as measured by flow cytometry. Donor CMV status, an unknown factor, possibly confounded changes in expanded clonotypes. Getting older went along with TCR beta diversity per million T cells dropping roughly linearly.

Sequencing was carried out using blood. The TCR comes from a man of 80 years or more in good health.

The CDR3 region has the DNA TGCGCCAGCAGCTACGGACTAGCAGAGACCCAGTACTTC. This encodes CASSYGLAETQYF. The gene calls are TRBV5-1 and TRBJ2-5, with 8 bases identical to TRBD2. There are 13 residues in the CDR3. Per germline, CDR1 SGHRS and CDR2 YFSETQ. V trimming: 3 bases; J trimming: 4 bases; junction bases outside the gene matches: 2.